One sample yielded the 17 T cell receptor beta chains listed below, sequenced in a study of low-dose radiotherapy and immunotherapy resistance in tumors (dated 2022 in TCRdb). To make first-strand cDNA, Superscript III was used along with a set of TRAV- and TRBV-specific primers so that both the TCRalpha and TCRbeta chains were covered. TCRs were amplified with Phusion for 15 to 25 PCR cycles using a constant-region primer together with the adapter attached to the V primers. Starting from the raw public reads, TCRdb applied fastp trimming at Q25, assembled clones with MiXCR and retained in-frame beta chains. Entries that share a CDR3 protein sequence are merged under the most common genes and DNA. The sample table shows 6,500 to 8,500 distinct CDR3 sequences, and roughly 50% are seen once. Roughly 13% of the sample is held by the ten biggest clonotypes. The source is a human donor with advanced metastatic prostate, ovarian, gallbladder or colorectal cancer (not recorded which). This table probably holds off-target reads from a library built for another chain.

This clonotype was observed a few times. The J gene is TRBJ1-4, the V gene TRBV5-1, with D possibly TRBD1 on 5 matching bases. The CDR3 runs to 14 residues. Deletions cut 1 base from V and 6 bases from J, with 10 bases between. Germline assignment: CDR1 SGHRS and CDR2 YFSETQ. CDR3 region: CASSLQGWDEKLFF. As DNA, the CDR3 is TGCGCCAGCAGCTTGCAGGGATGGGATGAAAAACTGTTTTTT.

This clonotype was observed a single time. The chain is built from TRBV5-8 and TRBJ2-7; D not certain. CDR3 size: 13 residues. Trimming cost V 0 bases and J 0 bases, with 4 bases left between them. CDR1 is SGHTS and CDR2 is YDEGEE in the germline V gene. The CDR3 coding sequence is TGTGCCAGCAGCTTGGGATTCTCCTACGAGCAGTACTTC. It encodes CASSLGFSYEQYF.

This clonotype came up a few times. The J gene is TRBJ2-1, the V gene TRBV20-1; 9 bases agree with TRBD1. Per the germline V gene, CDR1 is DFQATT and CDR2 is SNEGSKA (reference sequence). CDR3 size: 11 residues. Trimming took 6 bases from V and 10 from J; bases not matched to a gene: 4. DNA of the CDR3: TGCAGTGCGGGACAGGGAGGAGAGCAGTTCTTC. It encodes CSAGQGGEQFF.

The genes are TRBV20-1 and TRBJ2-1; perhaps TRBD2 as D (5 bases). The CDR3 is 12 amino acids. CDR1 is DFQATT and CDR2 is SNEGSKA in the germline V gene (reference sequence). The V end lost 1 base, the J end lost 7 bases, and 8 bases lay between the germline ends. DNA for the CDR3: TGCAGTGCTAGAGGCGGGCCTAATGAGCAGTTCTTC. Translating it yields CSARGGPNEQFF.

The chain links TRBV3-1 to TRBJ2-1; 15 bases fit TRBD2. In germline, CDR1 is LGHDT, CDR2 YNNKEL (reference sequence). V lost 5 bases to trimming and J lost 7 bases; unmatched junction nucleotides: 6. The CDR3 totals 16 residues. This CDR3 reads CASSWGLAGGLNEQFF. For the CDR3, the DNA is TGTGCCAGCAGCTGGGGACTAGCGGGAGGATTGAATGAGCAGTTCTTC.

This clonotype was seen a few times. The rearrangement joins TRBV28 to TRBJ2-7; 7 bases map to TRBD2. The CDR3 totals 14 residues. Germline V gene sequence: CDR1 MDHEN, CDR2 SYDVKM. V was pared by 6 bases and J by 3 bases, with 8 bases of the junction left unmatched. The CDR3 loop reads CASRPTSRNYEQYF. CDR3 bases: TGTGCCAGCAGGCCGACTAGCAGAAACTACGAGCAGTACTTC.

In regard to this clonotype: One end of the junction fails to match germline, which may point to a read error. The chain carries TRBV9 and TRBJ2-6; no clear D gene. The CDR3 runs to 12 residues. Germline V gene sequence: CDR1 SGDLS, CDR2 YYNGEE. As DNA, the CDR3 is TGCGCCAGCAGCGTAGGATTCGACGTCCTGACTTTC. The encoded protein is CASSVGFDVLTF.

The rearrangement uses TRBV9 and TRBJ1-1; D unresolved. The CDR3 loop spans 13 amino acids. With 4 bases removed from V and 4 bases from J, the gap between germline ends came to 11 bases. CDR1 and CDR2 (germline): SGDLS, YYNGEE. The CDR3 is CASSLPGGTEAFF. CDR3 nucleotide sequence: TGTGCCAGCAGCTTACCGGGAGGCACTGAAGCTTTCTTT.

This clonotype has more than one count but fewer than ten. The V and J genes are TRBV12-3 or TRBV12-4 and TRBJ2-4; 9 bases are a match to TRBD1. V trimming: 6 bases; J trimming: 2 bases; junction bases outside the gene matches: 5. The length of the CDR3 is 15 residues. This CDR3 reads CASRPQGAPKNIQYF. The CDR3 DNA sequence: TGTGCCAGCAGACCACAGGGGGCGCCCAAAAACATTCAGTACTTC.

This sequence joins TRBV7-4 and TRBJ1-1; D may be TRBD1 (5 bases). Germline V CDR1 and CDR2: SGHVT, SQSDAQ. V lost 2 bases, J lost 6 bases, and 16 bases lay in between. CDR3 length: 15 residues. The CDR3 spells CASSLWGTIGAEAFF. The CDR3 bases are TGTGCCAGCAGCTTATGGGGGACGATAGGGGCTGAAGCTTTCTTT. The full variable domain, in which reference TRBV7-4 and TRBJ1-1 provide the parts outside the CDR3, is GAGVSQSPRYKVAKRGRDVALRCDSISGHVTLYWYRQTLGQGSEVLTYSQSDAQRDKSGRPSGRFSAERPERSVSTLKIQRTEQGDSAVYLCASSLWGTIGAEAFFGQGTRLTVV.

The chain recombines TRBV9 with TRBJ1-5; a possible D gene is TRBD1 (5 bases). The V gene lost 0 bases and the J gene lost 4 bases, with 11 bases spanning the gap. Germline CDR1 SGDLS, CDR2 YYNGEE. The CDR3 contains 15 residues. As DNA, the CDR3 is TGTGCCAGCAGCGTAGATGACAGTACTAATCAGCCCCAGCATTTT. This sequence encodes CASSVDDSTNQPQHF.

This chain connects TRBV5-1 to TRBJ1-6; D ambiguous. The V gene lost 1 base and the J gene lost 9 bases, with 29 bases spanning the gap. This CDR3 comprises 20 residues. CDR1 is SGHRS and CDR2 is YFSETQ in the germline V gene. CDR3 loop: CASSLPRAEKTHSGSSPLHF. CDR3 coding DNA: TGCGCCAGCAGCTTGCCGAGGGCAGAGAAGACCCACTCAGGTAGTTCACCCCTCCACTTT.

The rearrangement uses TRBV28 and TRBJ1-6; 10 bases line up with TRBD1. The CDR3 has 15 amino acids. CDR1 and CDR2 from the germline V gene are MDHEN and SYDVKM. With V trimmed by 7 bases and J by 4 bases, 4 bases remained unmatched. In DNA, the CDR3 is TGTGCCAGCAAATCGGACAGGGGGTATAATTCACCCCTCCACTTT. The encoded protein is CASKSDRGYNSPLHF.

The V and J genes are TRBV20-1 and TRBJ1-2; TRBD1 matches 8 bases. The V gene end was trimmed by 6 bases and the J gene end by 2 bases; junction bases not matched to a gene: 5. This CDR3 is built from 13 residues. Germline loops: CDR1 DFQATT, CDR2 SNEGSKA (reference sequence). The CDR3 coding sequence is TGCAGTGCGGGGGACAGGCGGAACTATGGCTACACCTTC. Translating gives CSAGDRRNYGYTF.

J is TRBJ2-3 and V is TRBV2, with TRBD2 identical over 10 bases. CDR3 length: 14 amino acids. The germline V gene encodes CDR1 SNHLY and CDR2 FYNNEI. J gave up 4 bases and V 6 bases, and 4 bases lay outside the gene matches. The CDR3 protein is CASSPSGGADTQYF. As DNA, the CDR3 is TGTGCCAGCAGCCCGAGCGGGGGGGCAGATACGCAGTATTTT.

This clonotype was found a few times. The chain carries TRBV9 and TRBJ1-3; a possible D gene is TRBD1 (6 bases). Per the germline V gene, CDR1 is SGDLS and CDR2 is YYNGEE. The V end was cut by 3 bases, the J end by 0 bases, with 10 bases between. The CDR3 is 15 amino acids. CDR3: CASSAQGVSGNTIYF. For the CDR3, the DNA is TGTGCCAGCAGCGCACAGGGCGTCTCTGGAAACACCATATATTTT.

The chain recombines TRBV7-9 with TRBJ2-2; TRBD1 is a possible D gene (6 bases). Between the trimmed V and J ends, which lost 2 bases and 3 bases, there was a span of 10 bases. CDR3 size: 15 residues. CDR1 SEHNR and CDR2 FQNEAQ come from the germline V gene (reference sequence). The CDR3 spells CASSLIGGDTGELFF. CDR3 coding DNA: TGTGCCAGCAGCTTAATAGGGGGAGACACCGGGGAGCTGTTTTTT.